The source of this TCR beta chain is a study of blood T cell repertoires in COVID-19. Study-wide background: Nucleic acid was either cDNA or gDNA, and it came from T cells, B-cell-depleted T cells, or PBMCs.

The CDR3 totals 12 residues. Trimming shortened V by 2 bases and J by 5 bases, and 7 bases separated the two germline ends. Germline lookup yields CDR1 SGHNT and CDR2 YYREEE (reference sequence). In the original analysis: Nucleated cell counts were estimated from reference gene primer amplification. Profiling relied on immunoSEQ multiplex PCR, and the TCRdb table lists in-frame clones only, not all of them. The V and J calls and clone size are taken from that table; D and trimming were inferred from the DNA. The sample holds 110,000 or so clones, over 75% seen once. This TCR was sampled from a man aged 45-65 years with acute or convalescent COVID-19. The chain is built from TRBV5-4 and TRBJ1-1; D ambiguous. What was sequenced was peripheral blood. The CDR3 sequence: CASSFGGTEAFF. The DNA of the CDR3 is TGTGCCAGCAGCTTCGGAGGGACTGAAGCTTTCTTT.